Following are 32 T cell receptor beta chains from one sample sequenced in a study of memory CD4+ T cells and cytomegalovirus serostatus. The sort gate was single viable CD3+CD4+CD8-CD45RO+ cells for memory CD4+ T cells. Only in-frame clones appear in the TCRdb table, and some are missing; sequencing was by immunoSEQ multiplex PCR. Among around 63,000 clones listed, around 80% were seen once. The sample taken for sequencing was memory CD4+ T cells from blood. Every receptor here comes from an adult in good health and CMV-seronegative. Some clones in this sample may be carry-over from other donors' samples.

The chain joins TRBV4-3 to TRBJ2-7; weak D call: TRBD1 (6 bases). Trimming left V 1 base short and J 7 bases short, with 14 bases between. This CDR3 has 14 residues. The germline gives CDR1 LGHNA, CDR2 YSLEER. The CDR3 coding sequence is TGCGCCAGCAGCCAAGGGCCAGGGGAGAGGGAGCAGTACTTC. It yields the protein CASSQGPGEREQYF.

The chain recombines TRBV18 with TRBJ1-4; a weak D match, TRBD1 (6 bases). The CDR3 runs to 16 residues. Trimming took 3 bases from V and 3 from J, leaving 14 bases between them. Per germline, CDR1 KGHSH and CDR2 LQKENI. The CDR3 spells CASSPQPTGSNEKLFF. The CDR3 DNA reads TGTGCCAGCTCACCGCAGCCCACAGGGTCTAATGAAAAACTGTTTTTT.

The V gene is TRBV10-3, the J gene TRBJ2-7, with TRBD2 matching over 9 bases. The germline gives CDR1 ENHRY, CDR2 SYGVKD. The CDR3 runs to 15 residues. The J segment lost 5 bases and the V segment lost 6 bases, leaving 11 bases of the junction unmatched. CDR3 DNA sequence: TGTGCCATCAGGGGGGCCGTGCGGGAGGGCCACGAGCAGTACTTC. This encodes CAIRGAVREGHEQYF.

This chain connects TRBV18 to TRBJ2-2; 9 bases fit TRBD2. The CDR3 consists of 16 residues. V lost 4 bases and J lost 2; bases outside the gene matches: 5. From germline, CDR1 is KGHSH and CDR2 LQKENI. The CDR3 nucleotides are TGTGCCAGCTCACGGTTAGCGGGAGTTAACACCGGGGAGCTGTTTTTT. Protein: CASSRLAGVNTGELFF.

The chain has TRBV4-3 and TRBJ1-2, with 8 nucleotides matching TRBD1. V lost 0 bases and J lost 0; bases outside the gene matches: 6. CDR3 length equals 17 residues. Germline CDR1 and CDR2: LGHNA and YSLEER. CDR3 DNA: TGCGCCAGCAGCCAAGAAACAGGGGGAAGGTCTAACTATGGCTACACCTTC. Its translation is CASSQETGGRSNYGYTF.

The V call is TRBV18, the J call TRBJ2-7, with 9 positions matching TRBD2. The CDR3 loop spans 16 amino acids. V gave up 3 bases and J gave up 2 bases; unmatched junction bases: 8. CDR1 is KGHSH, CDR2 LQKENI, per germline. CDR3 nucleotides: TGTGCCAGCTCACCTCCGGGACTAGCAACAACCTACGAGCAGTACTTC. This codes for CASSPPGLATTYEQYF.

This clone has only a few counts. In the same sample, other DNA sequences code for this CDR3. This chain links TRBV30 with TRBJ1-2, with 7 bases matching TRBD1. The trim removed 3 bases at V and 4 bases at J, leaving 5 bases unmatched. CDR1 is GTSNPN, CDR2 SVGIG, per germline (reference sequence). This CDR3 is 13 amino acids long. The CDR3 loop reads CAWSRDRPYGYTF. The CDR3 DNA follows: TGTGCCTGGAGCAGGGACAGACCCTATGGCTACACCTTC.

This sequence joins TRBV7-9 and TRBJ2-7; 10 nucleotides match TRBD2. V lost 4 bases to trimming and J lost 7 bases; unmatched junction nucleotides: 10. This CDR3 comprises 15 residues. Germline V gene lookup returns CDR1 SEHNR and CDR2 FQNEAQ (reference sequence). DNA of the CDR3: TGTGCCAGCAGCTCGCCGCTAGCGGGAGTTAGGGAGCAGTACTTC. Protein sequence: CASSSPLAGVREQYF.

In nucleotides, the CDR3 is TGCGCCAGCAGCCTTTCCGGGACAAGATCCTACGAGCAGTACTTC. Protein: CASSLSGTRSYEQYF. The chain couples TRBV5-1 to TRBJ2-7; D might be TRBD1 (6 bases). Trimming removed 4 bases at V and 1 base at J, with 15 bases between. The V gene's germline CDR1 is SGHRS and CDR2 YFSETQ. CDR3 size: 15 residues. Together with reference TRBV5-1 and TRBJ2-7, the CDR3 gives the full variable domain: KAGVTQTPRYLIKTRGQQVTLSCSPISGHRSVSWYQQTPGQGLQFLFEYFSETQRNKGNFPGRFSGRQFSNSRSEMNVSTLELGDSALYLCASSLSGTRSYEQYFGPGTRLTVT.

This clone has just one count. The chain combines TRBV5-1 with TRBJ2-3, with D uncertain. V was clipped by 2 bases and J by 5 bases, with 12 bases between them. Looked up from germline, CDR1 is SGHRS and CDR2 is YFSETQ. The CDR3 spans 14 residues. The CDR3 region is CASSFLVVGDTQYF. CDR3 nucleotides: TGCGCCAGCAGCTTTCTAGTAGTTGGAGATACGCAGTATTTT.

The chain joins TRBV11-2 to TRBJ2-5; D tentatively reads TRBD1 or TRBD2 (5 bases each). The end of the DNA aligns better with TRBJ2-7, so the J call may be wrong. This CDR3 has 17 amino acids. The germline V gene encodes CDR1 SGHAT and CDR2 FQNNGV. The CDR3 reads CASSLSWSTGTPYEQYF. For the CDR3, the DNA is TGTGCCAGCAGCTTATCCTGGAGTACCGGGACCCCCTACGAGCAGTACTTC.

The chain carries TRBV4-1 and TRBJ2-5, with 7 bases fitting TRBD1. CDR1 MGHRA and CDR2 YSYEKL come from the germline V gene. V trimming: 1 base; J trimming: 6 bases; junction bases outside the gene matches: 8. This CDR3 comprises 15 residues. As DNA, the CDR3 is TGCGCCAGCAGCCAAGTTCCAAGGGGGCGTAAGACCCAGTACTTC. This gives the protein CASSQVPRGRKTQYF.

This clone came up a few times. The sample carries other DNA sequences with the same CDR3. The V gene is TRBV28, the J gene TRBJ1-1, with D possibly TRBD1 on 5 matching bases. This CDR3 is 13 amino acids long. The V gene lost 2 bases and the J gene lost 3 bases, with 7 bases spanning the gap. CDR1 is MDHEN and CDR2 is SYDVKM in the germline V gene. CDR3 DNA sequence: TGTGCCAGCAGTTTAGACAGTTACACTGAAGCTTTCTTT. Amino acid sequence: CASSLDSYTEAFF.

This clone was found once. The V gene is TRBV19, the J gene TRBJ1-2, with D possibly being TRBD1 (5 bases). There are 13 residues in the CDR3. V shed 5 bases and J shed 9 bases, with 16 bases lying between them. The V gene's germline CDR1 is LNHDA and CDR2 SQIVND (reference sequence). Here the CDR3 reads CASSPGPLSSYTF. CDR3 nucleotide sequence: TGTGCCAGTAGTCCGGGACCTCTCTCGAGCTACACCTTC.

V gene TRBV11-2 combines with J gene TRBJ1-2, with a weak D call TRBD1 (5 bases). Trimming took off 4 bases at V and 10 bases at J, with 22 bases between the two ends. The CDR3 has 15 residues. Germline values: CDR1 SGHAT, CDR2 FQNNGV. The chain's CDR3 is CASSSLTHRGADYTF. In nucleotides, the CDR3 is TGTGCCAGCAGCTCCCTTACCCATCGGGGCGCTGACTACACCTTC.

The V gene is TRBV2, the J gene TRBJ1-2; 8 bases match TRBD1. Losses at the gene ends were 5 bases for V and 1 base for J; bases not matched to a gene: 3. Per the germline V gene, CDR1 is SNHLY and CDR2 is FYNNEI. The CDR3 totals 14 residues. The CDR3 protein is CASSLDRDNYGYTF. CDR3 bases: TGTGCCAGCAGTCTGGACAGGGATAACTATGGCTACACCTTC.

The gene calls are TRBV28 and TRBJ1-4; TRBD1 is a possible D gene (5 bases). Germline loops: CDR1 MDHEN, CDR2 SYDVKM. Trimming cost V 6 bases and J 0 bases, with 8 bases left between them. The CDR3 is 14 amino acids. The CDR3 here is CASSPGPTNEKLFF. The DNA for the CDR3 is TGTGCCAGCAGCCCGGGACCAACTAATGAAAAACTGTTTTTT.

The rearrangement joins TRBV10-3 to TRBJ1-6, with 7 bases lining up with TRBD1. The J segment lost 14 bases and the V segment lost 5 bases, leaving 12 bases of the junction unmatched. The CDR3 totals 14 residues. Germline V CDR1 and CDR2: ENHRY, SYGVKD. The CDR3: CAISPGQADRTLHF. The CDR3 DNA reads TGTGCCATCAGTCCCGGACAGGCGGATCGGACCCTCCACTTT.

The CDR3 region is CASSSSTGTGYGEQFF. CDR3 bases: TGTGCCAGCAGCTCCTCCACCGGGACAGGGTACGGTGAGCAGTTCTTC. The chain has TRBV7-9 and TRBJ2-1; 9 bases line up with TRBD1. From germline, CDR1 is SEHNR and CDR2 FQNEAQ (reference sequence). The CDR3 spans 16 residues. Unmatched junction bases numbered 13, after V lost 4 bases and J lost 9 bases.

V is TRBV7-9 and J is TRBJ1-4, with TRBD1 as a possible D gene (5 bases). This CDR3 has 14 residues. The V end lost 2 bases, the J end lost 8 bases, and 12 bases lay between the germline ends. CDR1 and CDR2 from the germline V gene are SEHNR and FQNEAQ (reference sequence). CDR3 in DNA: TGTGCCAGCAGCTTAATGGGGGAGATAGAAAAACTGTTTTTT. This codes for CASSLMGEIEKLFF.

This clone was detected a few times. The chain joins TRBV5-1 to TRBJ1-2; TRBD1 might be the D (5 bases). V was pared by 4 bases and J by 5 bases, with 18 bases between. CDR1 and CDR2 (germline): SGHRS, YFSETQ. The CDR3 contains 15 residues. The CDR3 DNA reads TGCGCCAGCAGCACAAGCCCGGGACCCAATTATGGCTACACCTTC. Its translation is CASSTSPGPNYGYTF.

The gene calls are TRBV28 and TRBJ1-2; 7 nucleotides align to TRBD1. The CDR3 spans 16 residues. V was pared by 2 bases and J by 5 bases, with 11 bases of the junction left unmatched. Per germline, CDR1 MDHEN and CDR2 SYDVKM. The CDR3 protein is CASSLSYYRGAYGYTF. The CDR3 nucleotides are TGTGCCAGCAGTTTAAGCTACTACAGGGGTGCTTATGGCTACACCTTC.

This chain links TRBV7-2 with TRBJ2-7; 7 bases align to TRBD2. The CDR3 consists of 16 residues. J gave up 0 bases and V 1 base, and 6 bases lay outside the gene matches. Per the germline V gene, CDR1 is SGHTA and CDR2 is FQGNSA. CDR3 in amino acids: CASSLVSGTNSYEQYF. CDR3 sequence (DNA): TGTGCCAGCAGCTTAGTTTCCGGGACTAACTCCTACGAGCAGTACTTC.

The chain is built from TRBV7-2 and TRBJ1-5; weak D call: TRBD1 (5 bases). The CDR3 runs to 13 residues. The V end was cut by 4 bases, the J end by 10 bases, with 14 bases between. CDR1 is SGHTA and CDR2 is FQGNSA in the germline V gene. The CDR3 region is CASSSSRVQPQHF. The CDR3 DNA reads TGTGCCAGCAGCTCTTCCAGGGTGCAACCCCAGCATTTT. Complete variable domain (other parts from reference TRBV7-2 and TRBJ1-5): GAGVSQSPSNKVTEKGKDVELRCDPISGHTALYWYRQSLGQGLEFLIYFQGNSAPDKSGLPSDRFSAERTGGSVSTLTIQRTQQEDSAVYLCASSSSRVQPQHFGDGTRLSIL.

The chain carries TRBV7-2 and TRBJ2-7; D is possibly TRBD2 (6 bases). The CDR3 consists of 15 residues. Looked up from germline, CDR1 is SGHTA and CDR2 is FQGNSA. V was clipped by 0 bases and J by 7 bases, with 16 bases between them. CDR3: CASSLAGLAGGEQYF. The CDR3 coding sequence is TGTGCCAGCAGCTTAGCTGGACTTGCTGGGGGGGAGCAGTACTTC.

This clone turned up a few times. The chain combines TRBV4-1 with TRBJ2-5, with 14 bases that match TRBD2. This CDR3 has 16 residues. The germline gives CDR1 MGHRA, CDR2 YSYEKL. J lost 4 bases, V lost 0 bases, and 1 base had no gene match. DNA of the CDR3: TGCGCCAGCAGCCAAGATGGGACTAGCGGGGGAGAGACCCAGTACTTC. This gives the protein CASSQDGTSGGETQYF.

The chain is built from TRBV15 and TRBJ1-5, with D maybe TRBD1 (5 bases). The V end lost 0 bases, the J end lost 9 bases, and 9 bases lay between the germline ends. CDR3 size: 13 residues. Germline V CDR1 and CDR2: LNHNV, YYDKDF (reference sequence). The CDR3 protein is CATSRDGRGPQHF. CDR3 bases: TGTGCCACCAGCAGAGATGGAAGGGGGCCCCAGCATTTT.

This chain's CDR3 is CASSLPGRGGQPQHF. Written as DNA, the CDR3 is TGTGCCAGCAGTTTACCGGGCAGGGGGGGACAGCCCCAGCATTTT. The chain is built from TRBV28 and TRBJ1-5, with 7 positions matching TRBD1. V shed 2 bases and J 7 bases; nucleotides not matched to a gene: 8. CDR3 length: 15 amino acids. The germline V gene has CDR1 MDHEN and CDR2 SYDVKM.

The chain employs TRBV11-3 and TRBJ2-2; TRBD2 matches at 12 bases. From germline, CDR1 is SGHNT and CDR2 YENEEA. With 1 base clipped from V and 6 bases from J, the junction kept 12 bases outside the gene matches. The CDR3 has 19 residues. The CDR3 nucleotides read TGTGCCAGCAGCTTAGCCCTTCAACTAGCGGGAGGCTCATCCGGGGAGCTGTTTTTT. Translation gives CASSLALQLAGGSSGELFF. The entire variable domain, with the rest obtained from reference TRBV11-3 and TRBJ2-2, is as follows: EAGVVQSPRYKIIEKKQPVAFWCNPISGHNTLYWYLQNLGQGPELLIRYENEEAVDDSQLPKDRFSAERLKGVDSTLKIQPAELGDSAVYLCASSLALQLAGGSSGELFFGEGSRLTVL.

CDR3 coding DNA: TGTGCCATCAGTGAGTCGTCCTCTGCCAATCAGCCCCAGCATTTT. This codes for CAISESSSANQPQHF. The genes are TRBV10-3 and TRBJ1-5, with D uncertain. The CDR3 extends over 15 amino acids. The germline V and J ends were trimmed by 0 bases and 3 bases, with 9 bases remaining between them. The germline V gene encodes CDR1 ENHRY and CDR2 SYGVKD.

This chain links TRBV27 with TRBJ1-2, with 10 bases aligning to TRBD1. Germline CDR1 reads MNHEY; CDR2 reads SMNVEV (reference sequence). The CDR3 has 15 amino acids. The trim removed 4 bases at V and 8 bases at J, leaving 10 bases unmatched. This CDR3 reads CASSSRDRGSGGYTF. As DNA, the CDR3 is TGTGCCAGCAGTTCTCGGGACAGGGGTTCTGGCGGCTACACCTTC.

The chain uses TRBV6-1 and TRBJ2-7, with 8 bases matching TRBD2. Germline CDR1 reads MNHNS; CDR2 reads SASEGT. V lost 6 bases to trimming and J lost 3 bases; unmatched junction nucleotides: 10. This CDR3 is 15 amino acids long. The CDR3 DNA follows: TGTGCCAGCAGCGAGAGGATAGCGGGGAACTACGAGCAGTACTTC. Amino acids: CASSERIAGNYEQYF.